A selection of T cell receptor beta chains follows, all from one sample in a study of cytomegalovirus exposure and HLA in healthy donors. Produced via immunoSEQ multiplex PCR; TCRdb's table is partial and in-frame only. The profile covers around 130,000 clones, with around 90% appearing a single time and around 0.5% taken by the ten largest. The sample consisted of PBMCs. The receptors here all came from a woman in her thirties or forties in good health and CMV-seronegative. Each CDR3 is given with its conserved first and last residue. The D gene is left open where the match is weak. Some rows mark clone size as missing; the rest say once, few, many or name a class of expanded clone.

clone_size | d_call | j_call | v_call | cdr3_aa | cdr3_nt
NA | NA | TRBJ2-4 | TRBV4-2 | CASSPPRTDNIRQLAKNIQYF | TGTGCCAGCAGCCCGCCCCGGACGGACAACATCCGACAACTAGCCAAAAACATTCAGTACTTC
NA | TRBD2 | TRBJ2-1 | TRBV4-3 | CASSQDSGLAGWDEQFF | TGCGCCAGCAGCCAAGACTCGGGACTAGCGGGATGGGATGAGCAGTTCTTC
NA | TRBD2 | TRBJ2-5 | TRBV5-1 | CASSWEIAGGIETQYF | TGCGCCAGCAGCTGGGAGATAGCGGGAGGGATCGAGACCCAGTACTTC
NA | NA | TRBJ1-2 | TRBV7-7 | CASSLSPRRSNYGYTF | TGTGCTAGCAGCTTATCCCCCCGGCGGTCTAACTATGGCTACACCTTC
NA | NA | TRBJ2-2 | TRBV15 | CATSRDRVYTGELFF | TGTGCCACCAGCAGGGACAGAGTATACACCGGGGAGCTGTTTTTT
NA | NA | TRBJ1-1 | TRBV5-1 | CASSQRGGGTEAFF | TGCGCCAGCAGCCAAAGGGGAGGAGGTACTGAAGCTTTCTTT
once | TRBD1 | TRBJ2-3 | TRBV5-8 | CASSLIRQGGLDTQYF | TGTGCCAGCAGCTTAATTCGACAGGGTGGGTTGGATACGCAGTATTTT
NA | NA | TRBJ1-6 | TRBV4-3 | CASSQESRIRSPLHF | TGCGCCAGCAGCCAAGAGAGCAGGATTCGTTCACCCCTCCACTTT
NA | NA | TRBJ1-5 | TRBV4-1 | CASSRERYSNQPQHF | TGCGCCAGCAGCCGAGAGAGATATAGCAATCAGCCCCAGCATTTT
NA | TRBD2 | TRBJ2-5 | TRBV11-2 | CASSLDFGGSWETQYF | TGTGCCAGCAGCTTAGATTTTGGCGGGAGTTGGGAGACCCAGTACTTC
NA | NA | TRBJ1-1 | TRBV4-3 | CASSLDTINTEAFF | TGCGCCAGCAGCCTGGACACGATCAACACTGAAGCTTTCTTT
few | NA | TRBJ1-4 | TRBV6-5 | CAPWTRTNNEKLFF | TGTGCCCCCTGGACCCGGACTAATAATGAAAAACTGTTTTTT
NA | TRBD2 | TRBJ2-2 | TRBV5-1 | CASSPNLAGVNTGELFF | TGCGCCAGCAGCCCTAACCTAGCGGGGGTTAACACCGGGGAGCTGTTTTTT
NA | NA | TRBJ2-7 | TRBV28 | CASSSGTPGLRF | TGTGCCAGCAGTTCCGGAACCCCGGGACTCCGCTTC
NA | TRBD2 | TRBJ2-5 | TRBV6-1 | CASSEWDQAGQETQYF | TGTGCCAGCAGTGAATGGGATCAAGCGGGACAAGAGACCCAGTACTTC
NA | NA | TRBJ2-3 | TRBV5-1 | CASSLTGSDTQYF | TGCGCCAGCAGCTTGACAGGGTCAGATACGCAGTATTTT
NA | TRBD1 | TRBJ1-5 | TRBV27 | CASSLRRQGVEPQHF | TGTGCCAGCAGTTTACGTAGACAGGGGGTAGAACCCCAGCATTTT
NA | TRBD1 | TRBJ2-7 | TRBV7-9 | CSSSDWGQGGYEQYF | TGTTCCAGCAGCGACTGGGGACAGGGCGGTTACGAGCAGTACTTC
NA | NA | TRBJ2-7 | TRBV7-3 | CASSLNAGPSYEQYF | TGTGCCAGCAGCTTAAACGCGGGACCTTCCTACGAGCAGTACTTC
few | NA | TRBJ2-5 | TRBV5-4 | CASSLAQLQETQYF | TGTGCCAGCAGCTTGGCACAGCTCCAAGAGACCCAGTACTTC
NA | NA | TRBJ2-7 | TRBV4-3 | CASSRSRKYYEQYF | TGCGCCAGCAGCCGTAGCAGAAAGTACTACGAGCAGTACTTC
NA | TRBD1 | TRBJ1-5 | TRBV5-1 | CASSFTGTGDQPQHF | TGCGCCAGCAGCTTTACCGGGACAGGGGATCAGCCCCAGCATTTT
once | NA | TRBJ2-1 | TRBV27 | CASSSRTWNEQFF | TGTGCCAGCAGTTCTCGGACTTGGAATGAGCAGTTCTTC
NA | TRBD2 | TRBJ2-1 | TRBV5-1 | CASSFTSGEAYNEQFF | TGCGCCAGCAGCTTCACTAGCGGGGAAGCCTACAATGAGCAGTTCTTC
NA | TRBD1 | TRBJ2-1 | TRBV28 | CASSLGPGQLNNEQFF | TGTGCCAGCAGTTTAGGACCGGGACAGCTTAACAATGAGCAGTTCTTC
NA | TRBD2 | TRBJ2-5 | TRBV10-1 | CASSLAGAGQETQYF | TGCGCCAGCAGTCTAGCGGGAGCTGGGCAAGAGACCCAGTACTTC
NA | NA | TRBJ1-2 | TRBV4-1 | CASSQTGVANYGYTF | TGCGCCAGCAGCCAAACGGGAGTAGCTAACTATGGCTACACCTTC
once | TRBD2 | TRBJ2-5 | TRBV11-3 | CASSLRPLAGGEETQYF | TGTGCCAGCAGCCTCCGTCCTCTAGCGGGAGGTGAAGAGACCCAGTACTTC
NA | NA | TRBJ2-7 | TRBV6-5 | CASSFGWQGIYEQYF | TGTGCCAGCAGTTTCGGTTGGCAGGGTATCTACGAGCAGTACTTC
NA | NA | TRBJ1-1 | TRBV6-6 | CASSYSQGEAFF | TGTGCCAGCAGTTACTCGCAGGGTGAAGCTTTCTTT
once | TRBD1 | TRBJ1-2 | TRBV18 | CASSPPPRGVDGYTF | TGTGCCAGCTCACCACCGCCCAGGGGGGTTGATGGCTACACCTTC